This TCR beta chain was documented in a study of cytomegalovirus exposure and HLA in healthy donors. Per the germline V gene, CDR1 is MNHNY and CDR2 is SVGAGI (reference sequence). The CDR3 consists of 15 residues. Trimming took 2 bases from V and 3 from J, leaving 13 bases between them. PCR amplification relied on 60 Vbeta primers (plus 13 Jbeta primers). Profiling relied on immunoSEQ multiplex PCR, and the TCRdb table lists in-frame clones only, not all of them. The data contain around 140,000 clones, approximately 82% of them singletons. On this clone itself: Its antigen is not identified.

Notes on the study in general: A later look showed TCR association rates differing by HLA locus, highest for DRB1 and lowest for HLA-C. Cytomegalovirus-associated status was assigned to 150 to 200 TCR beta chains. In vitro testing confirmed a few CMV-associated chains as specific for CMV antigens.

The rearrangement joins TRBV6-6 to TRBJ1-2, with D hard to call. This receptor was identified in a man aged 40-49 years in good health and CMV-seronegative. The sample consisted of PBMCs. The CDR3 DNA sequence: TGTGCCAGCAGTTACAGGGAAGGCGGGGACTATGGCTACACCTTC. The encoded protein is CASSYREGGDYGYTF.